Each of the 15 T cell receptor beta chains below was sequenced from the same sample in a study of OX40 agonist ivuxolimab in advanced cancers. The protocol was immunoSEQ multiplex PCR, while the TCRdb copy is restricted to in-frame clones and leaves out a portion. Found here are some 120,000 clones, under 95% of them singletons; the top ten hold 0.7% to 0.9%. The sample here was CD4+ or CD8+ T cells sorted from blood, taken in a trial of the OX40 agonist ivuxolimab. These receptors were taken from an adult with an advanced solid tumor such as melanoma, head and neck, liver or kidney cancer.

The J gene is TRBJ1-4, the V gene TRBV30, with D hard to call. Germline assignment: CDR1 GTSNPN and CDR2 SVGIG (reference sequence). V lost 5 bases, J lost 7 bases, and 20 bases lay in between. This CDR3 has 15 residues. CDR3 residues: CAWDRVATRGEKLFF. DNA of the CDR3: TGTGCCTGGGACCGCGTCGCCACGCGAGGTGAAAAACTGTTTTTT.

The chain has TRBV7-2 and TRBJ2-1; D may be TRBD1 (6 bases). Trimming took 3 bases from V and 11 from J, leaving 17 bases between them. Germline loops: CDR1 SGHTA, CDR2 FQGNSA. This CDR3 has 14 amino acids. In DNA form, the CDR3 reads TGTGCCAGCAGCTTTCCCAGGGGCTGGGAACAGCAGTTCTTC. Amino acids: CASSFPRGWEQQFF.

CDR3 residues: CASSPGQANTGELFF. Here the CDR3 DNA reads TGCGCCAGCAGTCCGGGACAGGCAAACACCGGGGAGCTGTTTTTT. The J gene is TRBJ2-2, the V gene TRBV10-1; 8 nucleotides agree with TRBD1. The CDR3 is 15 amino acids. The V and J ends lost 5 bases and 2 bases, in that order; junction bases with no gene match: 4. Germline V gene sequence: CDR1 WNHNN, CDR2 SYGVQD (reference sequence).

The chain has TRBV13 and TRBJ2-7, with D uncertain. CDR1 is PRHDT, CDR2 FYEKMQ, per germline (reference sequence). This CDR3 spans 12 amino acids. Trimming left V 0 bases short and J 5 bases short, with 5 bases between. This CDR3 is CASSLGLHEQYF. CDR3 nucleotides: TGTGCCAGCAGCTTAGGTCTCCACGAGCAGTACTTC.

As for this clone: Germline is not matched at one junction end, which may reflect a read error. The chain links TRBV4-3 to TRBJ1-1; D not resolved. The CDR3 loop spans 13 amino acids. Germline assignment: CDR1 LGHNA and CDR2 YSLEER. The CDR3 reads CASSQETLAGKRF. The CDR3 coding sequence is TGCGCCAGCAGCCAAGAAACGTTAGCGGGGAAGAGGTTT.

The chain joins TRBV27 to TRBJ2-1, with 11 bases matching TRBD2. The germline gives CDR1 MNHEY, CDR2 SMNVEV (reference sequence). V shed 5 bases, J shed 3 bases, and the junction held 6 bases outside the gene matches. CDR3 size: 16 residues. The chain's CDR3 is CASSRLAGNLYNEQFF. The CDR3, as DNA: TGTGCCAGCAGTCGACTAGCGGGAAACCTCTACAATGAGCAGTTCTTC.

About this clone itself: The junction differs from germline at one of its ends, possibly a read error. The gene calls are TRBV28 and TRBJ2-2, with TRBD1 matching over 8 bases. Per germline, CDR1 MDHEN and CDR2 SYDVKM. This CDR3 has 15 residues. The CDR3, as DNA: TGTGCCAGCAGTTTTCAGGGGGCGAAAACCGGGGAGCTGTTTTTT. Its protein is CASSFQGAKTGELFF.

Only one count was recorded for this clone. The chain links TRBV21-1 to TRBJ1-5. TRBV21-1 is described as a pseudogene. CDR3 length equals 19 residues. The CDR3 region is CASSRLHARRERVNQPQHF. The CDR3 region has the DNA TGTGCCAGCAGCAGACTACACGCACGGAGGGAACGGGTCAATCAGCCCCAGCATTTT.

The table lists this clone with a few counts. The rearrangement uses TRBV30 and TRBJ2-6; TRBD1 agrees at 9 bases. The CDR3 consists of 17 residues. CDR1 and CDR2 (germline): GTSNPN, SVGIG (reference sequence). With 2 bases clipped from V and 0 bases from J, the junction kept 5 bases outside the gene matches. The CDR3 reads CAWSRDRVRSGANVLTF. The CDR3 DNA reads as TGTGCCTGGAGTCGGGACAGGGTCCGCTCTGGGGCCAACGTCCTGACTTTC.

J is TRBJ1-1 and V is TRBV7-6; D remains unclear. Trimming took off 5 bases at V and 0 bases at J, with 16 bases between the two ends. Germline V lookup: CDR1 SGHVS, CDR2 FNYEAQ. The CDR3 has 16 amino acids. The CDR3 region has the DNA TGTGCCAGCAGCGGCCGCCGGCAAGCAATGAACACTGAAGCTTTCTTT. It specifies CASSGRRQAMNTEAFF.

This clone was found once. The chain joins TRBV9 to TRBJ2-5; D ambiguous. The end of the DNA aligns better with TRBJ2-7, so the J call may be wrong. The CDR3 sequence is 17 residues long. CDR1 is SGDLS and CDR2 is YYNGEE in the germline V gene. In nucleotides, the CDR3 is TGTGCCAGCAGCGTAGGATGGGTTCCCGCCCCTCCGCACGAGCAGTACTTC. Amino acids: CASSVGWVPAPPHEQYF.

The rearrangement uses TRBV30 and TRBJ2-1, with 8 bases that match TRBD1. The V and J ends lost 4 bases and 7 bases, in that order; junction bases with no gene match: 3. This CDR3 contains 12 residues. Germline V gene sequence: CDR1 GTSNPN, CDR2 SVGIG (reference sequence). This chain's CDR3 is CAWTRTGNEQFF. The CDR3 DNA sequence: TGTGCCTGGACACGGACAGGGAATGAGCAGTTCTTC.

V gene TRBV28 combines with J gene TRBJ2-5, with D uncertain. Judging by the DNA end, TRBJ2-7 fits better; the J call may be wrong. The CDR3 covers 14 residues. CDR1 and CDR2 (germline): MDHEN, SYDVKM. The CDR3 here is CASAAPGRSYEQYF. CDR3 coding DNA: TGTGCCAGCGCCGCCCCTGGACGCTCCTACGAGCAGTACTTC.

J is TRBJ2-5 and V is TRBV4-1, with TRBD1 matching 9 bases. This CDR3 is 18 amino acids long. Germline V gives CDR1 MGHRA, CDR2 YSYEKL. Losses at the gene ends were 1 base for V and 4 bases for J; bases not matched to a gene: 13. CDR3 region: CASSQVGTGMPPSETQYF. CDR3 bases: TGCGCCAGCAGCCAAGTCGGGACAGGGATGCCGCCGTCAGAGACCCAGTACTTC.

V usage is TRBV9 and J usage is TRBJ2-1, with 14 positions matching TRBD2. V dropped 4 bases and J dropped 8; count of bases not matched to a gene: 8. The CDR3 extends over 16 amino acids. Looked up from germline, CDR1 is SGDLS and CDR2 is YYNGEE. The CDR3 loop reads CASSPTTSGRVHEQFF. The CDR3 DNA is TGTGCCAGCAGCCCCACGACTAGCGGGAGGGTTCATGAGCAGTTCTTC. The full variable domain, with the rest looked up from reference TRBV9 and TRBJ2-1, is DSGVTQTPKHLITATGQRVTLRCSPRSGDLSVYWYQQSLDQGLQFLIQYYNGEERAKGNILERFSAQQFPDLHSELNLSSLELGDSALYFCASSPTTSGRVHEQFFGPGTRLTVL.